Following are 22 T cell receptor beta chains from one sample sequenced in a study of T-cell reconstitution after alpha-beta-depleted transplantation in children. During its preparation, the TCRbeta library received unique molecular identifiers. In TCRdb, the PCR reads were re-called with MiXCR into one record per CDR3 protein. The table records some 300,000 distinct CDR3 sequences, 10% of them present only once. Sequenced here: PBMCs, sampled before TCRalphabeta/CD19-depleted stem cell transplant. Receptors were obtained from a boy under three years old with acute myeloid leukemia, due to receive a stem cell transplant.

The chain uses TRBV12-3 or TRBV12-4 and TRBJ1-5; unclear D gene. This CDR3 spans 16 amino acids. The V end lost 1 base, the J end lost 1 base, and 11 bases lay between the germline ends. For the CDR3, the DNA is TGTGCCAGCAGTTTAGGGGGAGGCGTAAGCAATCAGCCCCAGCATTTT. Translation: CASSLGGGVSNQPQHF.

J is TRBJ2-7 and V is TRBV1; the table's D call of TRBD2 was not tested on the DNA. TRBV1 is recorded as a pseudogene. This CDR3 has 15 amino acids. CDR3 loop: CTSSQDEAASGKQYF. For the CDR3, the DNA is TGCACCAGCAGCCAAGATGAGGCGGCTAGCGGGAAGCAGTACTTC.

This clonotype showed up many times. This chain uses TRBV30 with TRBJ1-1; D might be TRBD1 (5 bases). V lost 5 bases and J 2 bases, leaving 15 bases between the germline ends. Germline CDR1 GTSNPN, CDR2 SVGIG (reference sequence). The length of the CDR3 is 14 residues. This CDR3 reads CAWVPWDSNTEAFF. The CDR3 coding sequence is TGTGCCTGGGTGCCTTGGGACTCCAACACTGAAGCTTTCTTT.

This clonotype has ten or more counts. V and J are TRBV29-1 and TRBJ2-7; possibly TRBD2 for D (6 bases). Germline loops: CDR1 SQVTM, CDR2 ANQGSEA. V was shortened by 6 bases and J by 2 bases, with 14 bases between the two germline ends. CDR3 size: 13 residues. The chain's CDR3 is CSVRAGRTYEQYF. In DNA, the CDR3 is TGCAGCGTACGGGCGGGACGGACCTACGAGCAGTACTTC.

V usage is TRBV20-1 and J usage is TRBJ2-7; TRBD2 aligns across 7 bases. Losses at the gene ends were 6 bases for V and 5 bases for J; bases not matched to a gene: 13. Looked up from germline, CDR1 is DFQATT and CDR2 is SNEGSKA (reference sequence). The CDR3 has 14 amino acids. The CDR3 reads CSAGPGGGRDEQYF. CDR3 coding DNA: TGCAGTGCCGGCCCGGGCGGGGGAAGGGACGAGCAGTACTTC.

This clonotype was seen repeatedly, ten times or more. The chain is built from TRBV2 and TRBJ2-7; D possibly corresponds to TRBD1 (5 bases). Trimming took 7 bases from V and 5 from J, leaving 15 bases between them. The CDR3 sequence is 13 residues long. Germline CDR1 and CDR2: SNHLY and FYNNEI. CDR3 DNA: TGTGCCAGCACCGAAGGGGAATCCCACGAGCAGTACTTC. Amino acids: CASTEGESHEQYF.

This clonotype was picked up many times. The rearrangement joins TRBV6-2 or TRBV6-3 to TRBJ2-2, with 9 bases lining up with TRBD1. This CDR3 contains 16 residues. The germline V gene encodes CDR1 MNHEY and CDR2 SVGEGT. After removal of 6 bases from V and 8 bases from J, the junction contained 13 bases not matched to a gene. The CDR3 DNA follows: TGTGCCAGCAGGCGACAGGGGGGAGCACCACCGGGGGAGCTGTTTTTT. Its translation is CASRRQGGAPPGELFF.

This clonotype was counted many times. The junction shows a germline mismatch at one end, possibly a read error. This sequence joins TRBV28 and TRBJ2-7; 7 positions match TRBD1. The CDR3 sequence is 15 residues long. Per the germline V gene, CDR1 is MDHEN and CDR2 is SYDVKM. CDR3 residues: CASSLYQQGSFEQYF. CDR3 nucleotides: TGTGCCAGCAGTTTATATCAACAGGGGTCCTTCGAGCAGTACTTC.

Ten or more counts support this clonotype. V is TRBV12-3 or TRBV12-4 and J is TRBJ1-5; D is uncertain. There are 13 residues in the CDR3. Trimming took off 3 bases at V and 5 bases at J, with 8 bases between the two ends. The CDR3 nucleotides read TGTGCCAGCAGTTTGAGGAGATATCAGCCCCAGCATTTT. Encoded protein: CASSLRRYQPQHF.

CDR3 nucleotide sequence: TGTGCCAGCAGCTTGACAGGGGGAGTCACTGAAGCTTTCTTT. As protein: CASSLTGGVTEAFF. The V gene is TRBV11-3, the J gene TRBJ1-1, with 9 bases identical to TRBD1. The ends lost 3 bases at V and 4 bases at J; junction bases unmatched: 3. The CDR3 is made up of 14 amino acids. From germline, CDR1 is SGHNT and CDR2 YENEEA.

In its sample, this clonotype was seen many times. The V and J genes are TRBV12-3 or TRBV12-4 and TRBJ1-1; D call uncertain. This CDR3 has 15 residues. V lost 5 bases and J lost 3, with 16 bases in between. As DNA, the CDR3 is TGTGCCAGCAGTCGGGAGAACGGCCCATACACTGAAGCTTTCTTT. This codes for CASSRENGPYTEAFF.

In its sample, this clonotype was seen a few times. V usage is TRBV19 and J usage is TRBJ2-7, with a possible D match to TRBD2 (5 bases). The germline V and J ends were trimmed by 7 bases and 2 bases, with 18 bases remaining between them. Germline CDR1 reads LNHDA; CDR2 reads SQIVND (reference sequence). The CDR3 consists of 15 residues. The CDR3 protein is CASIKIRGSTYEQYF. CDR3 nucleotide sequence: TGTGCCAGTATAAAGATAAGAGGGTCCACCTACGAGCAGTACTTC. Looking up the rest from reference TRBV19 and TRBJ2-7 gives the full variable domain: DGGITQSPKYLFRKEGQNVTLSCEQNLNHDAMYWYRQDPGQGLRLIYYSQIVNDFQKGDIAEGYSVSREKKESFPLTVTSAQKNPTAFYLCASIKIRGSTYEQYFGPGTRLTVT.

In its sample, this clonotype was seen many times. This chain connects TRBV7-2 to TRBJ1-5; no clear D. The V gene's germline CDR1 is SGHTA and CDR2 FQGNSA. The length of the CDR3 is 16 residues. The V end was cut by 1 base, the J end by 2 bases, with 12 bases between. Here the CDR3 DNA reads TGTGCCAGCAGCTTAGAGTGGGCGGTGGGCAATCAGCCCCAGCATTTT. It codes for CASSLEWAVGNQPQHF.

This clonotype was observed many times. The chain recombines TRBV7-2 with TRBJ2-3; tentative D call: TRBD2 (6 bases). Trimming removed 2 bases at V and 5 bases at J, with 8 bases between. The CDR3 is 13 residues long. CDR1 is SGHTA, CDR2 FQGNSA, per germline. The chain's CDR3 is CASSLKAGDTQYF. The CDR3 nucleotides read TGTGCCAGCAGCTTAAAAGCGGGAGATACGCAGTATTTT.

This clonotype was observed many times. This chain joins TRBV7-3 and TRBJ2-3; the match to TRBD1 covers 12 bases. This CDR3 spans 15 amino acids. V lost 5 bases and J lost 5; bases outside the gene matches: 5. Germline V gives CDR1 SGHTA, CDR2 FQGTGA. This CDR3 reads CASSLGTGGEDTQYF. In DNA form, the CDR3 reads TGTGCCAGCAGCCTTGGGACAGGGGGCGAAGATACGCAGTATTTT.

This clonotype showed up many times. This chain links TRBV27 with TRBJ2-7, with TRBD2 as a possible D gene (7 bases). Between the trimmed V and J ends, which lost 7 bases and 2 bases, there was a span of 15 bases. The CDR3 is 14 residues long. Per germline, CDR1 MNHEY and CDR2 SMNVEV (reference sequence). CDR3 residues: CASIGRGATYEQYF. The CDR3 nucleotides read TGTGCCAGCATTGGGAGGGGGGCGACCTACGAGCAGTACTTC.

This clonotype has a count of ten or more. This CDR3 is CSARSPASYGYTF. The CDR3 DNA reads as TGCAGTGCTAGGTCGCCGGCTTCTTATGGCTACACCTTC. The V gene is TRBV20-1, the J gene TRBJ1-2; D call uncertain. The CDR3 totals 13 residues. The germline V gene encodes CDR1 DFQATT and CDR2 SNEGSKA (reference sequence). The V and J ends lost 3 bases and 5 bases respectively, with 13 bases between them.

The table lists this clonotype with a few counts. This chain joins TRBV4-1 and TRBJ2-3; 13 bases are a match to TRBD2. CDR1 is MGHRA, CDR2 YSYEKL, per germline. The CDR3 extends over 17 amino acids. The J segment lost 6 bases and the V segment lost 6 bases, leaving 12 bases of the junction unmatched. CDR3: CASSPRGLAGQWDTQYF. The CDR3 DNA reads as TGCGCCAGCAGTCCAAGGGGACTAGCGGGACAGTGGGATACGCAGTATTTT.

In its sample, this clonotype was seen many times. The chain uses TRBV7-9 and TRBJ1-1; the D is unclear. The CDR3 is made up of 15 amino acids. The ends were cut back, 1 base at V and 1 base at J, with 10 bases in the middle. Germline CDR1 is SEHNR and CDR2 is FQNEAQ (reference sequence). Here the CDR3 DNA reads TGTGCCAGCAGCTTAGGACACGGGGAGAACACTGAAGCTTTCTTT. Its translation is CASSLGHGENTEAFF.

In this sample, this clonotype turned up many times. The chain joins TRBV5-6 to TRBJ2-3; no clear D. Germline V CDR1 and CDR2: SGHDT, YYEEEE. Trimming left V 4 bases short and J 2 bases short, with 14 bases between. The CDR3 sequence is 15 residues long. The CDR3 sequence: CASSLLTRHTDTQYF. CDR3 nucleotide sequence: TGTGCCAGCAGCCTTTTAACCAGACACACAGATACGCAGTATTTT. Using reference TRBV5-6 and TRBJ2-3 for the parts outside the CDR3, the full variable domain is DAGVTQSPTHLIKTRGQQVTLRCSPKSGHDTVSWYQQALGQGPQFIFQYYEEEERQRGNFPDRFSGHQFPNYSSELNVNALLLGDSALYLCASSLLTRHTDTQYFGPGTRLTVL.

The table lists this clonotype with many counts. The chain employs TRBV7-9 and TRBJ1-1, with 7 bases matching TRBD1. J gave up 1 base and V 3 bases, and 2 bases lay outside the gene matches. Germline CDR1 reads SEHNR; CDR2 reads FQNEAQ (reference sequence). The CDR3 loop spans 14 amino acids. The CDR3 region is CASSFKGANTEAFF. CDR3 sequence (DNA): TGTGCCAGCAGCTTCAAGGGGGCGAACACTGAAGCTTTCTTT. The complete variable domain, with remaining parts taken from reference TRBV7-9 and TRBJ1-1, reads DTGVSQNPRHKITKRGQNVTFRCDPISEHNRLYWYRQTLGQGPEFLTYFQNEAQLEKSRLLSDRFSAERPKGSFSTLEIQRTEQGDSAMYLCASSFKGANTEAFFGQGTRLTVV.

This clonotype was observed at least ten times. V usage is TRBV11-2 and J usage is TRBJ2-7; perhaps TRBD1 as D (6 bases). The V and J ends lost 5 bases and 0 bases respectively, with 11 bases between them. The germline CDR1 and CDR2 sequences are SGHAT and FQNNGV. The CDR3 length is 14 residues. CDR3 loop: CASSPMTGSYEQYF. In nucleotides, the CDR3 is TGTGCCAGCAGCCCGATGACAGGCTCCTACGAGCAGTACTTC.